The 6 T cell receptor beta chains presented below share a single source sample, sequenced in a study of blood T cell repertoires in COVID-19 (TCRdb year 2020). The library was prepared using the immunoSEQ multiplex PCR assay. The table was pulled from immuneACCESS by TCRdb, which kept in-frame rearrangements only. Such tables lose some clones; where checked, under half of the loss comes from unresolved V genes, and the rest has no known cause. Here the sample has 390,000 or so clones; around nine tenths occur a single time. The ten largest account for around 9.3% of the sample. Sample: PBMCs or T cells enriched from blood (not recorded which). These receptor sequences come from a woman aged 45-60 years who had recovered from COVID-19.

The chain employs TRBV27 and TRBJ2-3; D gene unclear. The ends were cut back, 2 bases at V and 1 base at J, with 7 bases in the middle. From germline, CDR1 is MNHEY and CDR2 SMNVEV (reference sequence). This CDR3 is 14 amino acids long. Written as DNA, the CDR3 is TGTGCCAGCAGTTTAGGCTTTGGCACAGATACGCAGTATTTT. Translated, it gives CASSLGFGTDTQYF.

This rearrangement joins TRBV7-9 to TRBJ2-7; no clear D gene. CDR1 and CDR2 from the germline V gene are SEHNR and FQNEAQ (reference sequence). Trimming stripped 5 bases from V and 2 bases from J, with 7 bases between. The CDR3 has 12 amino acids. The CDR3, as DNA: TGTGCCAGCAGCAAAACAGCCTACGAGCAGTACTTC. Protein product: CASSKTAYEQYF.

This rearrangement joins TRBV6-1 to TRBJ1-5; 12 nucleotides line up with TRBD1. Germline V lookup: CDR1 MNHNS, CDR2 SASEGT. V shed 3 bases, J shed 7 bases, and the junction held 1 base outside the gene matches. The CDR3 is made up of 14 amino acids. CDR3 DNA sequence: TGTGCCAGCAGTGAGGGGACAGGGGGCCAGCCCCAGCATTTT. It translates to CASSEGTGGQPQHF.

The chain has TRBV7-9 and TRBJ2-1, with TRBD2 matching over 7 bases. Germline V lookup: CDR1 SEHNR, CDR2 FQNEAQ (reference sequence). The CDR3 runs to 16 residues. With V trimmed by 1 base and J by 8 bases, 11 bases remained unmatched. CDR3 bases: TGTGCCAGCAGCTTAGAAGGGGCGGGGGTTCGTTATGAGCAGTTCTTC. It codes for CASSLEGAGVRYEQFF. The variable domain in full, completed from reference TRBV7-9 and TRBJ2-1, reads DTGVSQNPRHKITKRGQNVTFRCDPISEHNRLYWYRQTLGQGPEFLTYFQNEAQLEKSRLLSDRFSAERPKGSFSTLEIQRTEQGDSAMYLCASSLEGAGVRYEQFFGPGTRLTVL.

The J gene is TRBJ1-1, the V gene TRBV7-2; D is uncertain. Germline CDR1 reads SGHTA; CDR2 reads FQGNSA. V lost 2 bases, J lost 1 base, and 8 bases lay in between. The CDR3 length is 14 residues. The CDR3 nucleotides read TGTGCCAGCAGCTTACCAGGAAAGAACACTGAAGCTTTCTTT. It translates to CASSLPGKNTEAFF.

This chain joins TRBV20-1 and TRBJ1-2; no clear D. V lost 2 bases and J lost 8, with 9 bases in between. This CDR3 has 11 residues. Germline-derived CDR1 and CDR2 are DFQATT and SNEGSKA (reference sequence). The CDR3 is CSARNSWGYTF. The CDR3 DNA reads TGCAGTGCTAGAAACAGCTGGGGCTACACCTTC.